This TCR beta chain was profiled in a study of identical twins. This clonotype was seen ten or more times. V shed 5 bases and J shed 2 bases, with 13 bases lying between them. There are 14 residues in the CDR3. Per the germline V gene, CDR1 is DFQATT and CDR2 is SNEGSKA (reference sequence). A universal primer site came from template switching; cDNA carried unique molecular identifiers. MiXCR, applied by TCRdb to the 5' RACE reads, yields one record per CDR3 protein. The sample lists around 160,000 distinct CDR3 sequences, roughly 3.5% occurring once. The sequence was obtained from a man younger than 30 in good health. The chain links TRBV20-1 to TRBJ1-3; D might be TRBD1 (5 bases). The sample comprised memory T cells sorted from blood. CDR3 residues: CSAGLEGAGNTIYF. The CDR3 bases are TGCAGTGCTGGGTTAGAAGGGGCTGGAAACACCATATATTTT.